A single sample gave rise to the 6 T cell receptor beta chains below, sequenced in a study of T cells expressing NK-cell markers. One entry per CDR3 protein, without DNA, is what TCRdb gives after re-calling the 5' RACE reads. This table lists around 280,000 distinct CDR3 sequences. What was sequenced was blood T cells: a sorted CD56 or NKG2C T cell subset, CD4+ or CD8+ T cells, or bulk PBMC T cells (not recorded which). All receptors derive from a man between 18 and 29 years old in good health.

The chain is built from TRBV12-3 or TRBV12-4 and TRBJ2-1; without DNA, the TCRdb call of TRBD2 cannot be checked. The CDR3 runs to 14 residues. The CDR3 sequence: CASTDSGMGNEQFF.

J is TRBJ2-3 and V is TRBV10-3; the TCRdb call, TRBD2, lacks DNA for checking. The CDR3 is 14 residues long. In germline, CDR1 is ENHRY, CDR2 SYGVKD. CDR3 sequence: CAISRTGPTDTQYF.

The V and J genes are TRBV5-1 and TRBJ2-1; absent DNA, TCRdb's TRBD2 call cannot be checked. Germline lookup yields CDR1 SGHRS and CDR2 YFSETQ. The CDR3 length is 15 residues. CDR3: CASSRASGSIDEQFF.

The chain has TRBV15 and TRBJ2-3. The CDR3 runs to 14 residues. From germline, CDR1 is LNHNV and CDR2 YYDKDF (reference sequence). CDR3 in amino acids: CATSSDYRTDTQYF. Supplemented by reference TRBV15 and TRBJ2-3, the full variable domain reads DAMVIQNPRYQVTQFGKPVTLSCSQTLNHNVMYWYQQKSSQAPKLLFHYYDKDFNNEADTPDNFQSRRPNTSFCFLDIRSPGLGDTAMYLCATSSDYRTDTQYFGPGTRLTVL.

This chain uses TRBV3-1 with TRBJ2-1; the TRBD1 assignment by TCRdb is unverifiable without DNA. The V gene's germline CDR1 is LGHDT and CDR2 YNNKEL (reference sequence). CDR3 size: 16 residues. CDR3 region: CASSPQPGQGYNEQFF.

The chain couples TRBV12-3 or TRBV12-4 to TRBJ2-7; TCRdb lists TRBD1, though no DNA is available to test this call. The length of the CDR3 is 14 residues. The CDR3 protein is CASSLTEAFYEQYF.